This passage covers 17 T cell receptor beta chains from one sample sequenced in a study of cytomegalovirus exposure and HLA in healthy donors. PCR employed 60 Vbeta and 13 Jbeta primers. Sequencing used immunoSEQ multiplex PCR; TCRdb keeps in-frame clones, though not all of them. The sample carries about 77,000 clones, approximately 80% recorded once. Sequenced sample: PBMCs. These receptors came from a man in his forties or fifties in good health and CMV-seronegative.

The chain uses TRBV28 and TRBJ1-2; 7 nucleotides line up with TRBD1. Looked up from germline, CDR1 is MDHEN and CDR2 is SYDVKM. V lost 7 bases to trimming and J lost 5 bases; unmatched junction nucleotides: 13. The CDR3 totals 15 residues. The CDR3 sequence: CASTGGETGRYGYTF. Written as DNA, the CDR3 is TGTGCCAGCACCGGAGGTGAGACAGGGAGGTATGGCTACACCTTC.

The chain has TRBV5-1 and TRBJ1-4; 9 positions match TRBD1. The V segment lost 5 bases and the J segment 7 bases; nucleotides outside the gene matches: 6. Germline CDR1 and CDR2: SGHRS and YFSETQ. This CDR3 has 14 residues. CDR3: CASRPGTGTEKLFF. The CDR3 DNA reads TGCGCCAGCAGGCCCGGGACAGGGACTGAAAAACTGTTTTTT.

The chain has TRBV7-9 and TRBJ2-5; TRBD1 is a possible D gene (6 bases). The J call may be mistaken, given a closer DNA end match to TRBJ2-7. CDR1 SEHNR and CDR2 FQNEAQ come from the germline V gene (reference sequence). The CDR3 covers 14 residues. As DNA, the CDR3 is TGTGCCAGCAGCAGAAGGGACACCTTCTACGAGCAGTACTTC. This gives the protein CASSRRDTFYEQYF.

The chain is built from TRBV11-3 and TRBJ2-2; a possible D gene is TRBD1 (6 bases). This CDR3 region has 16 residues. V was shortened by 2 bases and J by 1 base, with 11 bases between the two germline ends. Germline CDR1 is SGHNT and CDR2 is YENEEA. This chain's CDR3 is CASSLYPGQNTGELFF. CDR3 coding DNA: TGTGCCAGCAGCTTATATCCGGGACAGAACACCGGGGAGCTGTTTTTT.

This chain connects TRBV7-9 to TRBJ2-5; TRBD1 aligns across 7 bases. The germline V gene has CDR1 SEHNR and CDR2 FQNEAQ (reference sequence). The trim removed 5 bases at V and 6 bases at J, leaving 9 bases unmatched. The CDR3 has 14 amino acids. The CDR3 reads CASSPTGTEKTQYF. CDR3 nucleotides: TGTGCCAGCAGCCCAACAGGGACAGAAAAGACCCAGTACTTC.

V usage is TRBV18 and J usage is TRBJ2-4, with 7 bases lining up with TRBD1. After removal of 0 bases from V and 6 bases from J, the junction contained 5 bases not matched to a gene. The CDR3 totals 15 residues. Germline loops: CDR1 KGHSH, CDR2 LQKENI. This CDR3 is CASSPPDRAGNIQYF. The DNA for the CDR3 is TGTGCCAGCTCACCACCAGACAGGGCGGGAAACATTCAGTACTTC.

This chain uses TRBV2 with TRBJ2-2; D possibly corresponds to TRBD1 (5 bases). The CDR3 contains 18 residues. V lost 2 bases, J lost 2 bases, and 18 bases lay in between. From germline, CDR1 is SNHLY and CDR2 FYNNEI. The CDR3 sequence is CASSETAAGMYNTGELFF. DNA of the CDR3: TGTGCCAGCAGTGAAACTGCGGCAGGGATGTATAACACCGGGGAGCTGTTTTTT.

The chain recombines TRBV10-3 with TRBJ2-6, with 8 bases fitting TRBD1. This CDR3 has 16 amino acids. Germline CDR1 reads ENHRY; CDR2 reads SYGVKD. With V trimmed by 4 bases and J by 2 bases, 4 bases remained unmatched. Here the CDR3 DNA reads TGTGCCATCAGTGTGGGGACAGGAGCTGGGGCCAACGTCCTGACTTTC. This translates into CAISVGTGAGANVLTF.

The chain recombines TRBV11-3 with TRBJ2-3; no firm D call. The CDR3 consists of 14 residues. Germline V gives CDR1 SGHNT, CDR2 YENEEA. The V end was cut by 1 base, the J end by 4 bases, with 9 bases between. The CDR3 here is CASSLVPTADTQYF. The CDR3 DNA follows: TGTGCCAGCAGCTTAGTCCCCACGGCAGATACGCAGTATTTT.

The chain recombines TRBV6-5 with TRBJ1-2; TRBD1 matches at 9 bases. CDR3 length: 16 residues. Per the germline V gene, CDR1 is MNHEY and CDR2 is SVGAGI. Losses at the gene ends were 0 bases for V and 4 bases for J; bases not matched to a gene: 6. CDR3: CASSYSSGTGFYGYTF. In nucleotides, the CDR3 is TGTGCCAGCAGTTACTCCTCCGGGACAGGGTTCTATGGCTACACCTTC.

A few counts support this clone. This chain uses TRBV6-5 with TRBJ2-7, with no clear D. The CDR3 consists of 14 residues. Trimming took off 6 bases at V and 4 bases at J, with 16 bases between the two ends. Germline CDR1 is MNHEY and CDR2 is SVGAGI. Written as DNA, the CDR3 is TGTGCCAGCAGCAACCAGAAGGCGGCATACGAGCAGTACTTC. It translates to CASSNQKAAYEQYF.

This clone has just one count. V is TRBV5-1 and J is TRBJ2-1, with 12 bases identical to TRBD2. The CDR3 totals 17 residues. J gave up 1 base and V 4 bases, and 6 bases lay outside the gene matches. The germline CDR1 and CDR2 sequences are SGHRS and YFSETQ. The CDR3 coding sequence is TGCGCCAGCAGCCCGTCTAGCGGGGGGGCTTCCTACAATGAGCAGTTCTTC. Translation: CASSPSSGGASYNEQFF.

This clone was seen only once. The chain carries TRBV7-8 and TRBJ1-1, with 7 bases aligning to TRBD1. With 4 bases clipped from V and 5 bases from J, the junction kept 10 bases outside the gene matches. The CDR3 spans 15 residues. Germline V gives CDR1 SGHVS, CDR2 FQNEAQ. The CDR3 DNA sequence: TGTGCCAGCAGCTCTACCGAGACAGGGCTTACTGAAGCTTTCTTT. As protein: CASSSTETGLTEAFF.

Concerning this clone: Other nucleotide sequences from this sample produce the same CDR3. The rearrangement links TRBV19 to TRBJ1-1; no definite D call. With 3 bases removed from V and 4 bases from J, the gap between germline ends came to 6 bases. The CDR3 is made up of 12 amino acids. Germline CDR1 is LNHDA and CDR2 is SQIVND (reference sequence). The CDR3 nucleotides are TGTGCCAGTAGTATTAGAGGCACTGAAGCTTTCTTT. This gives the protein CASSIRGTEAFF.

The chain has TRBV7-9 and TRBJ2-1; possibly TRBD1 for D (6 bases). This CDR3 spans 15 amino acids. V lost 6 bases and J 6 bases, leaving 18 bases between the germline ends. Germline CDR1 is SEHNR and CDR2 is FQNEAQ (reference sequence). CDR3: CASSPVGALVNEQFF. The CDR3 region has the DNA TGTGCCAGCAGTCCAGTGGGGGCTTTGGTCAATGAGCAGTTCTTC.

The chain links TRBV11-2 to TRBJ2-3, with a tentative D call TRBD2 (7 bases). Trimming removed 5 bases at V and 5 bases at J, with 11 bases between. In germline, CDR1 is SGHAT, CDR2 FQNNGV. The CDR3 loop spans 13 amino acids. The CDR3 region is CASSRGGGDTQYF. CDR3 nucleotides: TGTGCCAGCAGCAGAGGGGGGGGAGATACGCAGTATTTT. The full variable domain, completed using reference TRBV11-2 and TRBJ2-3, is EAGVAQSPRYKIIEKRQSVAFWCNPISGHATLYWYQQILGQGPKLLIQFQNNGVVDDSQLPKDRFSAERLKGVDSTLKIQPAKLEDSAVYLCASSRGGGDTQYFGPGTRLTVL.

The CDR3 sequence: CASYVDLTGNTEAFF. In DNA, the CDR3 is TGTGCCAGCTACGTTGACTTGACGGGGAACACTGAAGCTTTCTTT. V gene TRBV6-5 combines with J gene TRBJ1-1; D remains unclear. Germline CDR1 and CDR2: MNHEY and SVGAGI. The CDR3 has 15 amino acids. V lost 8 bases to trimming and J lost 1 base, with 17 bases between them.